The 25 T cell receptor beta chains below were found in one sample sequenced in a study of preoperative IRX-2 immunotherapy in early breast cancer. Stated treatment: preoperative locoregional IRX-2 cytokine immunotherapy. Libraries were prepared by immunoSEQ multiplex PCR; TCRdb keeps only in-frame clonotypes and omits some of them. The sample comprises approximately 100,000 clones, more than 80% of which are singletons, and approximately 2% rests with the top ten. Material: tumor tissue, obtained after IRX-2 immunotherapy. These receptors all stem from a human donor with breast cancer.

The chain has TRBV19 and TRBJ1-6, with TRBD1 identical over 10 bases. This CDR3 is 16 amino acids long. The ends lost 5 bases at V and 4 bases at J; junction bases unmatched: 5. CDR1 and CDR2 from the germline V gene are LNHDA and SQIVND (reference sequence). The CDR3, as DNA: TGTGCCAGTAGTTCTCAGGACAGGGGGTATAATTCACCCCTCCACTTT. As protein: CASSSQDRGYNSPLHF.

In its sample, this clone was seen once. This chain connects TRBV5-1 to TRBJ2-1; D possibly corresponds to TRBD1 (5 bases). CDR1 is SGHRS and CDR2 is YFSETQ in the germline V gene. The V end was cut by 0 bases, the J end by 4 bases, with 11 bases between. The CDR3 runs 15 residues. The CDR3 sequence is CASSLEGVSYNEQFF. DNA of the CDR3: TGCGCCAGCAGCTTGGAAGGGGTATCATACAATGAGCAGTTCTTC. The full variable domain, completed using reference TRBV5-1 and TRBJ2-1, is KAGVTQTPRYLIKTRGQQVTLSCSPISGHRSVSWYQQTPGQGLQFLFEYFSETQRNKGNFPGRFSGRQFSNSRSEMNVSTLELGDSALYLCASSLEGVSYNEQFFGPGTRLTVL.

V and J are TRBV15 and TRBJ1-5; TRBD1 matches 9 bases. The CDR3 extends over 19 amino acids. The germline gives CDR1 LNHNV, CDR2 YYDKDF (reference sequence). With 0 bases clipped from V and 0 bases from J, the junction kept 9 bases outside the gene matches. The CDR3 sequence: CATSRDRNRGPNSNQPQHF. The CDR3 bases are TGTGCCACCAGCAGAGATAGGAACAGGGGGCCAAATAGCAATCAGCCCCAGCATTTT.

The gene calls are TRBV15 and TRBJ1-5; a possible D gene is TRBD1 (6 bases). V lost 2 bases and J 7 bases, leaving 21 bases between the germline ends. Germline CDR1 reads LNHNV; CDR2 reads YYDKDF (reference sequence). The CDR3 is 17 amino acids. This CDR3 is CATSRRLQGTFSQPQHF. CDR3 DNA: TGTGCCACCAGCAGACGCCTACAGGGAACGTTTAGCCAGCCCCAGCATTTT.

The chain employs TRBV18 and TRBJ1-1; 7 nucleotides agree with TRBD1. V shed 3 bases and J 10 bases; nucleotides not matched to a gene: 11. The CDR3 is 14 residues long. The germline CDR1 and CDR2 sequences are KGHSH and LQKENI. CDR3 DNA sequence: TGTGCCAGCTCACCGCTTACAGGGGAAATCCGAGCTTTCTTT. It specifies CASSPLTGEIRAFF. Variable domain in full (rest from reference TRBV18 and TRBJ1-1): NAGVMQNPRHLVRRRGQEARLRCSPMKGHSHVYWYRQLPEEGLKFMVYLQKENIIDESGMPKERFSAEFPKEGPSILRIQQVVRGDSAAYFCASSPLTGEIRAFFGQGTRLTVV.

V gene TRBV6-8 combines with J gene TRBJ1-5, with D tentatively TRBD1 (5 bases). The CDR3 is 22 amino acids. Germline values: CDR1 MNHGY, CDR2 SAAAGT. Trimming took 5 bases from V and 0 from J, leaving 32 bases between them. The CDR3 bases are TGTGCCAGCAGTAACCCTTCCGTTGGGGGGGGAAGTATCGGCTATAGCAATCAGCCCCAGCATTTT. This codes for CASSNPSVGGGSIGYSNQPQHF.

The gene calls are TRBV6-8 and TRBJ1-2, with D tentatively TRBD1 (5 bases). Looked up from germline, CDR1 is MNHGY and CDR2 is SAAAGT. V lost 0 bases and J lost 7, with 12 bases in between. The CDR3 is made up of 14 amino acids. The DNA of the CDR3 is TGTGCCAGCAGTTACTCGCAGGGTTCTGCTGGCTACACCTTC. Its translation: CASSYSQGSAGYTF.

This clone showed up just once. The rearrangement joins TRBV6-8 to TRBJ2-1, with TRBD1 identical over 9 bases. The germline V gene encodes CDR1 MNHGY and CDR2 SAAAGT. V shed 6 bases and J 8 bases; nucleotides not matched to a gene: 5. CDR3 length: 13 amino acids. As DNA, the CDR3 is TGTGCCAGCAGCCGGGACAGGGCCGATGAGCAGTTCTTC. Protein: CASSRDRADEQFF.

The J gene is TRBJ2-7, the V gene TRBV19; either TRBD1 or TRBD2 may fit D (5 bases each). V dropped 3 bases and J dropped 3 bases, with 15 bases sitting between them. The CDR3 spans 15 residues. Germline CDR1 LNHDA, CDR2 SQIVND (reference sequence). The CDR3 sequence: CASSILPGRVYEQYF. CDR3 in DNA: TGTGCCAGTAGTATCCTTCCGGGACGCGTCTACGAGCAGTACTTC.

The gene calls are TRBV15 and TRBJ1-2; a weak D match, TRBD1 (6 bases). The V end lost 0 bases, the J end lost 8 bases, and 13 bases lay between the germline ends. CDR1 is LNHNV, CDR2 YYDKDF, per germline (reference sequence). The CDR3 sequence is 14 residues long. CDR3 in amino acids: CATSRDRAGEGYTF. CDR3 sequence (DNA): TGTGCCACCAGCAGAGATCGCGCAGGGGAGGGCTACACCTTC.

J is TRBJ2-1 and V is TRBV7-6, with 7 bases aligning to TRBD1. CDR3 length: 17 amino acids. J lost 2 bases, V lost 3 bases, and 10 bases had no gene match. Germline lookup yields CDR1 SGHVS and CDR2 FNYEAQ. The CDR3 DNA is TGTGCCAGCAGCTTGGCCAGGGGGACATCCACCTACAATGAGCAGTTCTTC. Its translation: CASSLARGTSTYNEQFF.

The V call is TRBV11-3, the J call TRBJ2-2, with D tentatively TRBD1 (5 bases). The germline V gene encodes CDR1 SGHNT and CDR2 YENEEA. The CDR3 has 14 amino acids. V lost 6 bases to trimming and J lost 6 bases, with 14 bases between them. DNA for the CDR3: TGTGCCAGCAGTCATCAGACAGACTCCGGGGAGCTGTTTTTT. It encodes CASSHQTDSGELFF.

This clone showed up just a few times. The gene calls are TRBV28 and TRBJ1-2; D call uncertain. The CDR3 totals 18 residues. Trimming pared 6 bases from V and 0 bases from J, leaving 23 bases between. Germline V gives CDR1 MDHEN, CDR2 SYDVKM. DNA for the CDR3: TGTGCCAGCAGCACCAGAACTTCCAACCGCTTAGCTAACTATGGCTACACCTTC. Translating it yields CASSTRTSNRLANYGYTF.

V gene TRBV6-1 combines with J gene TRBJ1-2; unclear D gene. The CDR3 is 14 amino acids. Germline V CDR1 and CDR2: MNHNS, SASEGT. V was pared by 0 bases and J by 0 bases, with 5 bases between. This CDR3 is CASSEAQTNYGYTF. CDR3 DNA: TGTGCCAGCAGTGAAGCACAGACTAACTATGGCTACACCTTC.

This clone was observed a single time. The chain recombines TRBV4-1 with TRBJ2-1; no reliable D call. This CDR3 has 14 residues. CDR1 and CDR2 (germline): MGHRA, YSYEKL. Trimming removed 2 bases at V and 2 bases at J, with 7 bases between. The CDR3 DNA follows: TGCGCCAGCAGCCAAACCCAGACCTACAATGAGCAGTTCTTC. Translated: CASSQTQTYNEQFF.

The table lists this clone with a count of one. V usage is TRBV5-1 and J usage is TRBJ1-2; D is uncertain. Looked up from germline, CDR1 is SGHRS and CDR2 is YFSETQ. The ends were cut back, 1 base at V and 0 bases at J, with 7 bases in the middle. CDR3 size: 14 residues. The CDR3 region is CASSLSPTNYGYTF. The CDR3 nucleotides read TGCGCCAGCAGCTTGAGTCCTACTAACTATGGCTACACCTTC.

This clone occurred once. CDR3 loop: CATSRDITTNEKLFF. In DNA form, the CDR3 reads TGTGCCACCAGCAGAGACATTACAACTAATGAAAAACTGTTTTTT. The chain couples TRBV15 to TRBJ1-4; D gene ambiguous. Trimming removed 0 bases at V and 0 bases at J, with 5 bases between. Germline lookup yields CDR1 LNHNV and CDR2 YYDKDF (reference sequence). The CDR3 sequence is 15 residues long.

The V and J genes are TRBV29-1 and TRBJ2-1, with TRBD1 matching over 8 bases. V lost 1 base and J lost 7; bases outside the gene matches: 9. Germline V gives CDR1 SQVTM, CDR2 ANQGSEA. This CDR3 contains 15 residues. The CDR3 DNA reads TGCAGCGTTGAAGCCCAGGGGGCGGCAGGAAATGAGCAGTTCTTC. As protein: CSVEAQGAAGNEQFF.

This chain links TRBV5-1 with TRBJ2-3, with 10 bases lining up with TRBD2. CDR1 is SGHRS and CDR2 is YFSETQ in the germline V gene. The CDR3 extends over 14 amino acids. J gave up 4 bases and V 5 bases, and 4 bases lay outside the gene matches. CDR3 amino acids: CASSSLAGADTQYF. CDR3 bases: TGCGCCAGCAGTTCGCTAGCGGGAGCAGATACGCAGTATTTT.

This chain connects TRBV28 to TRBJ1-2; TRBD1 matches 9 bases. The CDR3 runs 15 residues. Per the germline V gene, CDR1 is MDHEN and CDR2 is SYDVKM. The V and J ends lost 2 bases and 7 bases, in that order; junction bases with no gene match: 8. The CDR3 sequence is CASSLIRDRVGGYTF. The CDR3 nucleotides read TGTGCCAGCAGTTTAATTAGGGACAGGGTCGGTGGCTACACCTTC.

This chain joins TRBV7-6 and TRBJ2-5; 7 bases agree with TRBD2. This CDR3 has 14 amino acids. J gave up 8 bases and V 5 bases, and 11 bases lay outside the gene matches. Germline values: CDR1 SGHVS, CDR2 FNYEAQ. The CDR3 is CASSQDGLADTQYF. The DNA for the CDR3 is TGTGCCAGCAGCCAAGATGGGCTAGCGGATACCCAGTACTTC.

This clone occurred a few times. The chain couples TRBV7-6 to TRBJ2-1; 9 bases match TRBD1. J lost 5 bases, V lost 3 bases, and 5 bases had no gene match. Germline lookup yields CDR1 SGHVS and CDR2 FNYEAQ. The CDR3 is 15 amino acids. The CDR3 loop reads CASSFGQGHDNEQFF. In DNA form, the CDR3 reads TGTGCCAGCAGCTTTGGACAGGGGCACGACAATGAGCAGTTCTTC.

This clone showed up just once. The CDR3 sequence: CASSRDRGTNEKLFF. The CDR3 DNA reads as TGTGCCAGTAGTAGGGACAGGGGAACTAATGAAAAACTGTTTTTT. The chain links TRBV19 to TRBJ1-4; 10 bases align to TRBD1. V was clipped by 4 bases and J by 1 base; unmatched bases: 0. The CDR3 consists of 15 residues. Germline loops: CDR1 LNHDA, CDR2 SQIVND (reference sequence).

The CDR3 region is CASSLDSQGLGEKLFF. For the CDR3, the DNA is TGTGCCAGCAGCTTAGACTCACAGGGCCTGGGGGAAAAACTGTTTTTT. The chain couples TRBV7-6 to TRBJ1-4; weak D call: TRBD1 (6 bases). Between the trimmed V and J ends, which lost 1 base and 8 bases, there was a span of 17 bases. CDR1 is SGHVS, CDR2 FNYEAQ, per germline. The CDR3 extends over 16 amino acids.

V gene TRBV19 combines with J gene TRBJ1-5; unclear D gene. Looked up from germline, CDR1 is LNHDA and CDR2 is SQIVND (reference sequence). This CDR3 comprises 13 residues. Trimming removed 7 bases from V and 6 bases from J, with 13 bases in between. The CDR3 sequence is CASIARRGQPQHF. The DNA for the CDR3 is TGTGCCAGTATAGCTAGACGGGGTCAGCCCCAGCATTTT.